This T cell receptor (beta chain) was profiled in a study of shared clonotypes between healthy human individuals. The wider study: The cohort had two women and a few men, ages 18 to 49. Study findings and constraints: Non-shared clonotypes had lower generation probabilities than those shared by all four donors.

Trimming cost V 4 bases and J 0 bases, with 11 bases left between them. Germline CDR1 SGHNT, CDR2 YYREEE (reference sequence). CDR3 length: 16 amino acids. The split of CD4+ cells yielded CD45RA+ naive and CD45RA-negative memory subsets. The table came from immunoSEQ multiplex PCR; TCRdb's copy has only in-frame clones and leaves some out. The data contain some 650,000 clones, around 97% of them singletons. Concerning this clone itself: Its antigen is as yet unknown.

The receptor comes from a woman in her 30s in good health. Sequenced input: naive CD4+ T cells sorted from blood. Noted subset: CD45RA+ positively selected. The gene calls are TRBV5-4 and TRBJ2-6; D uncertain. CDR3 bases: TGTGCCAGCAGCCTCTTGAGTTCCTCTGGGGCCAACGTCCTGACTTTC. The encoded protein is CASSLLSSSGANVLTF.